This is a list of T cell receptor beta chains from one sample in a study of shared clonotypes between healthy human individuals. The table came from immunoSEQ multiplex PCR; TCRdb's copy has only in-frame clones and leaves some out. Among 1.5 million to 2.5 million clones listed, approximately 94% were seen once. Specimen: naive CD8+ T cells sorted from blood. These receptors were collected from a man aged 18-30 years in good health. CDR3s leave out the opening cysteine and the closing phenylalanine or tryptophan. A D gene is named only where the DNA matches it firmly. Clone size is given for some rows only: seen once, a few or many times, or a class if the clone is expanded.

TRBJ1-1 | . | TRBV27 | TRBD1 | ASSEHGTGLEAF
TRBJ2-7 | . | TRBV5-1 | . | ASSMQGLSSYEQY
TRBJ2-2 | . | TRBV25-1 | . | ASNRGSGELF
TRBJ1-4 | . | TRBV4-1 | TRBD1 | ASSQSPGTGNEKLF
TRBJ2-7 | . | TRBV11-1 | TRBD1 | ASSNNRGYSYEQY
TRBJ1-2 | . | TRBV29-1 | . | SVEDPVRYMNYGYT
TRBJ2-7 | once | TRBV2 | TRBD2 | AIGAGDTGLAAPYEQY
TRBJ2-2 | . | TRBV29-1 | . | SVNIGRQVGELF
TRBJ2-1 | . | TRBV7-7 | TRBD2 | AGRLAGGSWRNEQF
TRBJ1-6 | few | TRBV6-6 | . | ASSLVGMGSPLH